A single sample gave rise to the 27 T cell receptor beta chains below, sequenced in a study of blood T cell repertoires in COVID-19. This table comes from immunoSEQ multiplex PCR, and its TCRdb copy is limited to in-frame clones, with some not included. Among around 170,000 clones listed, 78% were seen once. The sample was peripheral blood. The source is a woman aged 80 or over with acute or convalescent COVID-19.

The J gene is TRBJ1-1, the V gene TRBV19, with D maybe TRBD1 (5 bases). The ends were cut back, 7 bases at V and 0 bases at J, with 9 bases in the middle. The CDR3 is 13 residues long. Per the germline V gene, CDR1 is LNHDA and CDR2 is SQIVND (reference sequence). The chain's CDR3 is CASTDNMNTEAFF. Here the CDR3 DNA reads TGTGCCAGTACGGACAACATGAACACTGAAGCTTTCTTT.

This CDR3 is CASSLLTGGGTEAFF. The CDR3 coding sequence is TGTGCCAGCAGCTTACTGACAGGGGGAGGTACTGAAGCTTTCTTT. V usage is TRBV7-9 and J usage is TRBJ1-1; 9 positions match TRBD1. This CDR3 spans 15 amino acids. In germline, CDR1 is SEHNR, CDR2 FQNEAQ (reference sequence). V shed 2 bases, J shed 5 bases, and the junction held 6 bases outside the gene matches.

The chain couples TRBV28 to TRBJ1-2; D possibly corresponds to TRBD1 (6 bases). Trimming stripped 6 bases from V and 4 bases from J, with 15 bases between. The CDR3 is 14 residues long. Germline values: CDR1 MDHEN, CDR2 SYDVKM. CDR3 DNA: TGTGCCAGCAGGCAGGGGCGCAGGAGCTATGGCTACACCTTC. Its protein is CASRQGRRSYGYTF.

The CDR3 loop reads CASSWSGRNEETQYF. The CDR3, as DNA: TGTGCCAGCAGTTGGAGCGGGAGGAATGAAGAGACCCAGTACTTC. The chain employs TRBV6-5 and TRBJ2-5, with 9 bases matching TRBD2. V lost 4 bases and J lost 3; bases outside the gene matches: 6. CDR1 is MNHEY and CDR2 is SVGAGI in the germline V gene. This CDR3 spans 15 amino acids.

This chain uses TRBV3-1 (or the pseudogene TRBV3-2) with TRBJ1-5, with D unclear. Germline V gene sequence: CDR1 LGHDT, CDR2 YNNKEL (reference sequence). Trimming took off 0 bases at V and 0 bases at J, with 12 bases between the two ends. The CDR3 contains 17 residues. The CDR3 DNA sequence: TGTGCCAGCAGCCAAGATTTTCCAGGTCTTAGCAATCAGCCCCAGCATTTT. Protein product: CASSQDFPGLSNQPQHF.

The rearrangement uses TRBV6-1 and TRBJ2-1; 10 nucleotides line up with TRBD2. The CDR3 is 15 residues long. Germline V lookup: CDR1 MNHNS, CDR2 SASEGT. With 2 bases clipped from V and 6 bases from J, the junction kept 4 bases outside the gene matches. In DNA, the CDR3 is TGTGCCAGCAGTGAACTAGCGGGAGTTGCCAATGAGCAGTTCTTC. Its protein product is CASSELAGVANEQFF.

This rearrangement joins TRBV7-8 to TRBJ2-1; D is undetermined. This CDR3 region has 14 residues. In germline, CDR1 is SGHVS, CDR2 FQNEAQ. Trimming left V 4 bases short and J 12 bases short, with 19 bases between. The CDR3 nucleotides are TGTGCCAGCAGCTCTGGGCAGTTACCAATGAGGCAGTTCTTC. As protein: CASSSGQLPMRQFF.

The J gene is TRBJ1-1, the V gene TRBV29-1, with D uncertain. Trimming left V 3 bases short and J 1 base short, with 12 bases between. CDR1 SQVTM and CDR2 ANQGSEA come from the germline V gene. The CDR3 spans 14 residues. In DNA form, the CDR3 reads TGCAGCGTTGAGGACGGCGGGTGGAACACTGAAGCTTTCTTT. It specifies CSVEDGGWNTEAFF.

This clone was recorded a few times. The rearrangement joins TRBV6-2 or TRBV6-3 to TRBJ2-2; D possibly corresponds to TRBD2 (5 bases). Trimming shortened V by 4 bases and J by 7 bases, and 10 bases separated the two germline ends. The CDR3 consists of 13 residues. The germline V gene encodes CDR1 MNHEY and CDR2 SVGEGT. This CDR3 is CASSWSGGGELFF. The DNA for the CDR3 is TGTGCCAGCAGTTGGAGCGGAGGCGGGGAGCTGTTTTTT.

On this clone itself: The sample carries other DNA sequences with the same CDR3. This sequence joins TRBV3-1 (or the pseudogene TRBV3-2) and TRBJ1-2; TRBD1 might be the D (6 bases). V lost 3 bases to trimming and J lost 5 bases, with 10 bases between them. Germline V gene data show CDR1 as LGHDT and CDR2 as YNNKEL (reference sequence). This CDR3 spans 13 amino acids. The CDR3 loop is CASSQGGLYGYTF. The DNA of the CDR3 is TGTGCCAGCAGCCAGGGGGGGCTGTATGGCTACACCTTC.

This chain connects TRBV5-1 to TRBJ2-2; D perhaps matches TRBD1 (5 bases). V shed 1 base and J shed 5 bases, with 9 bases lying between them. CDR3 length: 14 amino acids. Germline values: CDR1 SGHRS, CDR2 YFSETQ. CDR3 coding DNA: TGCGCCAGCAGCTTGACCAGACAGACCGGGGAGCTGTTTTTT. Translating gives CASSLTRQTGELFF.

The rearrangement joins TRBV5-5 to TRBJ1-5; D is undetermined. V was clipped by 1 base and J by 0 bases, with 8 bases between them. Germline CDR1 reads SGHKS; CDR2 reads YYEKEE (reference sequence). The CDR3 spans 15 residues. This chain's CDR3 is CASSLYFTSNQPQHF. The CDR3 DNA reads TGTGCCAGCAGCTTGTACTTTACTAGCAATCAGCCCCAGCATTTT.

V and J are TRBV2 and TRBJ1-3, with TRBD1 as a possible D gene (6 bases). V gave up 8 bases and J gave up 6 bases, with 14 bases separating them. Germline CDR1 and CDR2: SNHLY and FYNNEI. The CDR3 runs 13 residues. The DNA of the CDR3 is TGTGCCAGCGGCCGGGACACCCAAAACACCATATATTTT. Its translation: CASGRDTQNTIYF.

This clone was picked up a small number of times. The V gene is TRBV21-1, the J gene TRBJ2-7; the table's TRBD1 call for D was not verified on the DNA. TRBV21-1 is a pseudogene. The CDR3 is made up of 14 amino acids. As DNA, the CDR3 is TGTGCCAGCAGCAAAGAGGGGGAACCCTACGAGCAGTACTTC. Amino acids: CASSKEGEPYEQYF.

This chain connects TRBV14 to TRBJ2-3; 11 positions match TRBD2. The CDR3 covers 17 residues. Germline V gene data show CDR1 as SGHDN and CDR2 as FVKESK. The trim removed 7 bases at V and 4 bases at J, leaving 13 bases unmatched. The CDR3, as DNA: TGTGCCAGCACCGCTAGCGGGAGGATGAATTTCGCAGATACGCAGTATTTT. Translation: CASTASGRMNFADTQYF.

The chain links TRBV19 to TRBJ1-6; D is undetermined. Germline V gene data show CDR1 as LNHDA and CDR2 as SQIVND (reference sequence). This CDR3 comprises 13 residues. With 6 bases removed from V and 7 bases from J, the gap between germline ends came to 10 bases. The CDR3 spells CASRWQKNSPLHF. The CDR3 nucleotides are TGTGCCAGTAGATGGCAGAAGAATTCACCCCTCCACTTT.

The rearrangement uses TRBV2 and TRBJ2-1; D unresolved. CDR3 length: 14 residues. The germline CDR1 and CDR2 sequences are SNHLY and FYNNEI. V was pared by 5 bases and J by 0 bases, with 8 bases between. The CDR3 region is CASSISSSYNEQFF. The CDR3 DNA follows: TGTGCCAGCAGTATCTCGAGCTCCTACAATGAGCAGTTCTTC.

The chain recombines TRBV5-1 with TRBJ2-2; 7 nucleotides align to TRBD1. J lost 0 bases, V lost 8 bases, and 4 bases had no gene match. The CDR3 length is 14 residues. Germline V gene data show CDR1 as SGHRS and CDR2 as YFSETQ. DNA for the CDR3: TGCGCCAGTTCGACAGGGTCGAACACCGGGGAGCTGTTTTTT. This encodes CASSTGSNTGELFF.

The chain joins TRBV2 to TRBJ2-7; 8 positions agree with TRBD2. The CDR3 totals 14 residues. Losses at the gene ends were 11 bases for V and 6 bases for J; bases not matched to a gene: 15. Germline-derived CDR1 and CDR2 are SNHLY and FYNNEI. In DNA form, the CDR3 reads TGTGCCGCCTTAGCGGGGACTACCGCCCTCGAGCAGTACTTC. This codes for CAALAGTTALEQYF.

The gene calls are TRBV6-5 and TRBJ1-2; 8 bases map to TRBD1. V lost 6 bases to trimming and J lost 8 bases; unmatched junction nucleotides: 8. Germline lookup yields CDR1 MNHEY and CDR2 SVGAGI. CDR3 size: 13 residues. The chain's CDR3 is CASRETGARGYTF. Written as DNA, the CDR3 is TGTGCCAGCAGGGAGACAGGGGCGAGGGGCTACACCTTC.

This clone was detected only a few times. This chain connects TRBV6-6 to TRBJ2-4; 7 positions agree with TRBD2. The CDR3 has 12 amino acids. Unmatched junction bases numbered 9, after V lost 5 bases and J lost 14 bases. Germline CDR1 and CDR2: MNHNY and SVGAGI (reference sequence). The CDR3 sequence is CASSKGTNPEYF. CDR3 nucleotide sequence: TGTGCCAGCAGTAAAGGGACTAACCCCGAGTACTTC.

This chain joins TRBV28 and TRBJ1-2, with 11 positions matching TRBD1. The CDR3 sequence is 16 residues long. CDR1 is MDHEN, CDR2 SYDVKM, per germline. After removal of 6 bases from V and 5 bases from J, the junction contained 11 bases not matched to a gene. This CDR3 reads CASSPGQGALSYGYTF. CDR3 nucleotide sequence: TGTGCCAGCAGCCCCGGACAGGGGGCCCTAAGTTATGGCTACACCTTC.

This sequence joins TRBV15 and TRBJ1-1, with D possibly matching TRBD1 (6 bases). Germline CDR1 reads LNHNV; CDR2 reads YYDKDF (reference sequence). This CDR3 is built from 15 residues. Between the trimmed V and J ends, which lost 1 base and 5 bases, there was a span of 14 bases. CDR3 residues: CATSRGGGAGTEAFF. DNA for the CDR3: TGTGCCACCAGCAGAGGGGGGGGCGCCGGAACTGAAGCTTTCTTT. Full variable domain (missing parts from reference TRBV15 and TRBJ1-1): DAMVIQNPRYQVTQFGKPVTLSCSQTLNHNVMYWYQQKSSQAPKLLFHYYDKDFNNEADTPDNFQSRRPNTSFCFLDIRSPGLGDTAMYLCATSRGGGAGTEAFFGQGTRLTVV.

DNA of the CDR3: TGTGCCAGCAGCCAGCAACTAGGCTCCTACGAGCAGTACTTC. Translation gives CASSQQLGSYEQYF. This rearrangement joins TRBV7-2 to TRBJ2-7; tentatively, D is TRBD2 (5 bases). CDR3 size: 14 residues. Germline CDR1 SGHTA, CDR2 FQGNSA. The V end was cut by 5 bases, the J end by 0 bases, with 11 bases between.

The V call is TRBV6-2 or TRBV6-3, the J call TRBJ2-3, with D tentatively TRBD2 (5 bases). The CDR3 is 15 amino acids. Trimming cost V 0 bases and J 2 bases, with 9 bases left between them. The germline V gene encodes CDR1 MNHEY and CDR2 SVGEGT. CDR3 coding DNA: TGTGCCAGCAGTTACTCGGGTCTAGCCACAGATACGCAGTATTTT. It is translated as CASSYSGLATDTQYF.

V and J are TRBV6-1 and TRBJ2-7, with D tentatively TRBD1 (7 bases). The germline gives CDR1 MNHNS, CDR2 SASEGT. Trimming pared 2 bases from V and 6 bases from J, leaving 17 bases between. There are 15 residues in the CDR3. The CDR3 loop reads CASSELAGGRFEQYF. The CDR3 nucleotides are TGTGCCAGCAGTGAACTCGCAGGGGGGAGGTTCGAGCAGTACTTC.

The CDR3 loop reads CASSPEDNEQFF. The CDR3 DNA reads TGCGCCAGCAGCCCGGAGGACAATGAGCAGTTCTTC. The rearrangement links TRBV5-1 to TRBJ2-1, with D possibly matching TRBD2 (5 bases). Trimming took 4 bases from V and 5 from J, leaving 7 bases between them. The CDR3 has 12 amino acids. Germline-derived CDR1 and CDR2 are SGHRS and YFSETQ.